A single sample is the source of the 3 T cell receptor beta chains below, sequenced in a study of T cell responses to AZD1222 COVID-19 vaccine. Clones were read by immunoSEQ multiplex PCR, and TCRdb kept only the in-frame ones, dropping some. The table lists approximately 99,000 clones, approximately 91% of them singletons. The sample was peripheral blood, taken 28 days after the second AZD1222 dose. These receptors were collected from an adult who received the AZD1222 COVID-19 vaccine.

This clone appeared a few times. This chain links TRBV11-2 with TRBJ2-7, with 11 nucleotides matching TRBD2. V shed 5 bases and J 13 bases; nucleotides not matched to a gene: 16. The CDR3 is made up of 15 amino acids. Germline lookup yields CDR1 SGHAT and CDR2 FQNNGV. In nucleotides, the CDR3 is TGTGCCAGCAGCGCCTCGGGGCTAGCGGGAGGTCTATTATACTTC. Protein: CASSASGLAGGLLYF.

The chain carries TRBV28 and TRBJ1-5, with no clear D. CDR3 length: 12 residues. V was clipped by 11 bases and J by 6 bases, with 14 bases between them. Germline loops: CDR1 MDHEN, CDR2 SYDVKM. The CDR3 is CAHERVGQPQHF. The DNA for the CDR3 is TGTGCCCATGAAAGGGTTGGTCAGCCCCAGCATTTT.

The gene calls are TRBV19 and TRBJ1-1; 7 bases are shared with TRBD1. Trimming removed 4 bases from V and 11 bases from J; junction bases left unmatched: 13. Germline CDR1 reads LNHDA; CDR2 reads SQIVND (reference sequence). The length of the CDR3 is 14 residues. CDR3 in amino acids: CASSNAGQPKEAFF. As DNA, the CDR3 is TGTGCCAGTAGTAATGCGGGACAGCCTAAAGAGGCTTTCTTT.